Given below is one T cell receptor beta chain in context. Its antigen remains unknown. This specimen belongs to a study of human T cells and chemical hapten exposure. Overall study: The variation in per-sample TCR yields arose mainly from small differences in pooled library volumes.

Time point noted: patch test 2, 6 weeks after DPC sensitization. The treatment denotes: therapeutic diphenylcyclopropenone sensitization with weekly scalp DPC. Study-wide results and caveats: After DPC sensitization, TCRs above 1 in 1000 frequency showed no change.

MiXCR, applied by TCRdb to the RACE reads, yields one record per CDR3 protein. The sample has approximately 87,000 distinct CDR3 sequences, about an eighth seen once. V was clipped by 5 bases and J by 5 bases; unmatched bases: 3. CDR1 is ENHRY, CDR2 SYGVKD, per germline. The CDR3 is 14 amino acids. This receptor was taken from a middle-aged woman with alopecia areata. Some clones in this sample may be carry-over from other donors' samples. The gene calls are TRBV10-3 and TRBJ2-2, with 9 bases fitting TRBD1. The sequencing here drew on whole blood, taken in connection with sensitization to the hapten diphenylcyclopropenone (DPC). CDR3 protein: CAISKDRGTGELFF. The DNA for the CDR3 is TGTGCCATCAGTAAGGACAGGGGTACCGGGGAGCTGTTTTTT.